The 14 T cell receptor beta chains presented below share a single source sample, sequenced in a study of technical replicates of blood from a few donors. TCRdb's table, derived via immunoSEQ multiplex PCR, lists solely in-frame clones and lacks some. The data contain around 67,000 clones, about nine tenths of them singletons. The sample consisted of T cells isolated from PBMCs. These receptors came from a human donor in good health.

The chain uses TRBV30 and TRBJ2-5, with TRBD1 identical over 8 bases. The junction had 8 bases not matched to a gene; V was cut back by 0 bases and J by 5 bases. Germline V gene lookup returns CDR1 GTSNPN and CDR2 SVGIG (reference sequence). CDR3 size: 15 residues. Here the CDR3 reads CAWSVLYRGEETQYF. CDR3 sequence (DNA): TGTGCCTGGAGTGTACTGTACAGGGGGGAGGAGACCCAGTACTTC.

V usage is TRBV19 and J usage is TRBJ2-1; no firm D call. V was trimmed by 10 bases and J by 0 bases, leaving 10 bases between them. CDR3 length: 13 amino acids. Germline-derived CDR1 and CDR2 are LNHDA and SQIVND (reference sequence). CDR3 nucleotide sequence: TGTGCCACGAAACATGACTCCTACAATGAGCAGTTCTTC. Encoded protein: CATKHDSYNEQFF.

The chain employs TRBV19 and TRBJ2-3; 8 positions agree with TRBD2. The germline gives CDR1 LNHDA, CDR2 SQIVND (reference sequence). The CDR3 totals 15 residues. Losses at the gene ends were 6 bases for V and 1 base for J; bases not matched to a gene: 6. The CDR3 DNA reads TGTGCCAGTAGCAGACTAGCGAGAGGCACAGATACGCAGTATTTT. Its translation is CASSRLARGTDTQYF. Drawing the rest from reference TRBV19 and TRBJ2-3, the complete variable domain is DGGITQSPKYLFRKEGQNVTLSCEQNLNHDAMYWYRQDPGQGLRLIYYSQIVNDFQKGDIAEGYSVSREKKESFPLTVTSAQKNPTAFYLCASSRLARGTDTQYFGPGTRLTVL.

The chain combines TRBV19 with TRBJ2-7; 8 bases map to TRBD1. Germline trimming cut 5 bases from V and 3 bases from J; bases unmatched to any gene: 3. The CDR3 is 13 amino acids. Looked up from germline, CDR1 is LNHDA and CDR2 is SQIVND (reference sequence). CDR3 sequence: CASSRQGNYEQYF. CDR3 DNA: TGTGCCAGTAGTCGACAGGGGAACTACGAGCAGTACTTC.

The chain combines TRBV7-6 with TRBJ2-2; maybe TRBD2 (5 bases). This CDR3 is 15 amino acids long. V dropped 1 base and J dropped 6 bases, with 12 bases sitting between them. CDR1 is SGHVS, CDR2 FNYEAQ, per germline. CDR3 region: CASSLGVGVAGELFF. The CDR3 DNA reads TGTGCCAGCAGCTTAGGTGTCGGGGTTGCCGGGGAGCTGTTTTTT.

The gene calls are TRBV18 and TRBJ2-2; D possibly corresponds to TRBD2 (6 bases). Germline CDR1 KGHSH, CDR2 LQKENI. Trimming removed 4 bases at V and 4 bases at J, with 16 bases between. CDR3 size: 16 residues. The CDR3 region is CASSQRLVPVTGELFF. CDR3 bases: TGTGCCAGCTCACAGCGACTAGTGCCTGTCACCGGGGAGCTGTTTTTT. Supplemented by reference TRBV18 and TRBJ2-2, the full variable domain reads NAGVMQNPRHLVRRRGQEARLRCSPMKGHSHVYWYRQLPEEGLKFMVYLQKENIIDESGMPKERFSAEFPKEGPSILRIQQVVRGDSAAYFCASSQRLVPVTGELFFGEGSRLTVL.

The chain joins TRBV6-6 to TRBJ1-2; perhaps TRBD1 as D (6 bases). Per germline, CDR1 MNHNY and CDR2 SVGAGI (reference sequence). Trimming stripped 4 bases from V and 4 bases from J, with 13 bases between. The CDR3 has 14 residues. For the CDR3, the DNA is TGTGCCAGCAGTTCCGTTACAGGGACCTATGGCTACACCTTC. It is translated as CASSSVTGTYGYTF.

The rearrangement links TRBV6-1 to TRBJ1-1, with D possibly matching TRBD1 (6 bases). The germline V gene has CDR1 MNHNS and CDR2 SASEGT. The CDR3 has 13 residues. V lost 7 bases to trimming and J lost 1 base, with 10 bases between them. The chain's CDR3 is CASNRGWNTEAFF. The CDR3 region has the DNA TGTGCCAGCAATAGGGGGTGGAACACTGAAGCTTTCTTT.

V and J are TRBV7-9 and TRBJ2-1; 9 nucleotides agree with TRBD1. The CDR3 has 15 residues. V trimming: 2 bases; J trimming: 9 bases; junction bases outside the gene matches: 8. In germline, CDR1 is SEHNR, CDR2 FQNEAQ (reference sequence). The CDR3 DNA reads TGTGCCAGCAGCTTATCTGGGACAGGGTATGGTGAGCAGTTCTTC. Translated: CASSLSGTGYGEQFF.

This chain joins TRBV29-1 and TRBJ2-7; D may be TRBD1 (6 bases). The germline CDR1 and CDR2 sequences are SQVTM and ANQGSEA. V shed 7 bases and J shed 3 bases, with 22 bases lying between them. The CDR3 contains 15 residues. The CDR3 protein is CSGLTLGQRDYEQYF. Written as DNA, the CDR3 is TGCAGCGGACTAACTTTAGGACAGAGGGACTACGAGCAGTACTTC.

This clone came up once. V usage is TRBV4-3 and J usage is TRBJ2-7; 8 bases are shared with TRBD2. Trimming took 0 bases from V and 2 from J; bases not matched to a gene: 0. Germline V CDR1 and CDR2: LGHNA, YSLEER. There are 14 residues in the CDR3. The CDR3 here is CASSQEREAYEQYF. CDR3 sequence (DNA): TGCGCCAGCAGCCAAGAGCGGGAGGCCTACGAGCAGTACTTC.

The chain couples TRBV4-1 to TRBJ2-7; D ambiguous. Germline loops: CDR1 MGHRA, CDR2 YSYEKL. Trimming left V 3 bases short and J 0 bases short, with 12 bases between. This CDR3 comprises 15 residues. CDR3 DNA: TGCGCCAGCAGCCACATTATGTCAGACTCCTACGAGCAGTACTTC. Translating it yields CASSHIMSDSYEQYF.

The V and J genes are TRBV18 and TRBJ2-1; D gene ambiguous. This CDR3 comprises 16 residues. Germline V CDR1 and CDR2: KGHSH, LQKENI. Trimming removed 2 bases at V and 5 bases at J, with 16 bases between. This chain's CDR3 is CASSPFYRSRNNEQFF. The CDR3 DNA follows: TGTGCCAGCTCACCATTCTACCGAAGCCGCAACAATGAGCAGTTCTTC.

The chain uses TRBV18 and TRBJ1-2; 7 bases agree with TRBD1. There are 13 residues in the CDR3. CDR1 KGHSH and CDR2 LQKENI come from the germline V gene. The trim removed 6 bases at V and 8 bases at J, leaving 9 bases unmatched. CDR3 DNA sequence: TGTGCCAGCTCGGGGACAGATAAGCGCGGCTACACCTTC. Its translation is CASSGTDKRGYTF.